The 20 T cell receptor beta chains listed next were all sequenced from one sample in a study of Ad26.COV2.S vaccination and SARS-CoV-2 variants. Treatment meaning: 15 to 20 received Ad26.COV2.S at low or high dose, single or two shots; 5 received placebo; per-sample allocation not given. The samples date from day 63 after the first vaccine or placebo injection. The data were produced by immunoSEQ multiplex PCR, yet TCRdb's version contains in-frame clones alone and is incomplete. The table lists 500,000 or so clones, approximately 92% of them singletons. The specimen was peripheral blood, collected in a trial of Ad26.COV2.S vaccine versus placebo. The receptors shown here come from a person aged 18-60 years who received the Ad26.COV2.S COVID-19 vaccine or a placebo.

The gene calls are TRBV24-1 and TRBJ2-1, with D hard to call. Germline V gene data show CDR1 as KGHDR and CDR2 as SFDVKD. The ends were cut back, 4 bases at V and 12 bases at J, with 9 bases in the middle. The CDR3 runs to 11 residues. Here the CDR3 reads CATSEIGVQFF. CDR3 in DNA: TGTGCCACCAGTGAAATCGGCGTGCAGTTCTTC.

This chain connects TRBV3-1 (or the pseudogene TRBV3-2) to TRBJ1-1, with 7 bases identical to TRBD1. Germline values: CDR1 LGHDT, CDR2 YNNKEL (reference sequence). This CDR3 has 14 amino acids. V lost 4 bases to trimming and J lost 5 bases; unmatched junction nucleotides: 7. CDR3 nucleotide sequence: TGTGCCAGCAGCCGGGACAGTGGGGTTACTGAAGCTTTCTTT. This encodes CASSRDSGVTEAFF.

J is TRBJ2-3 and V is TRBV11-3, with 13 bases that match TRBD2. Germline trimming cut 7 bases from V and 4 bases from J; bases unmatched to any gene: 5. Germline V gene lookup returns CDR1 SGHNT and CDR2 YENEEA. The CDR3 runs 15 residues. CDR3 nucleotides: TGTGCCAGCACTAGACTAGCGGGAGGCCCAGATACGCAGTATTTT. It codes for CASTRLAGGPDTQYF.

The V call is TRBV10-3, the J call TRBJ1-1; 12 nucleotides align to TRBD1. The CDR3 is 15 amino acids. J gave up 5 bases and V 6 bases, and 7 bases lay outside the gene matches. Germline CDR1 and CDR2: ENHRY and SYGVKD. The CDR3 DNA is TGTGCCATCAGCGGGACAGGGGGCCTTGGAACTGAAGCTTTCTTT. Protein product: CAISGTGGLGTEAFF.

This clone was recorded once. The V and J genes are TRBV28 and TRBJ1-2, with D unclear. Trimming took off 4 bases at V and 5 bases at J, with 20 bases between the two ends. This CDR3 has 16 residues. CDR1 is MDHEN, CDR2 SYDVKM, per germline. CDR3 bases: TGTGCCAGCAGTTCACCGATTCACAGCGGGCTTTATGGCTACACCTTC. Translated: CASSSPIHSGLYGYTF.

The V gene is TRBV12-3 or TRBV12-4, the J gene TRBJ2-5; TRBD2 might be the D (6 bases). This CDR3 comprises 13 residues. Trimming took off 4 bases at V and 5 bases at J, with 11 bases between the two ends. The CDR3 DNA is TGTGCCAGCAGTTGGCGGGGACCGGAGACCCAGTACTTC. It yields the protein CASSWRGPETQYF.

V usage is TRBV4-3 and J usage is TRBJ1-3; D uncertain. The CDR3 is 17 residues long. V was trimmed by 2 bases and J by 4 bases, leaving 18 bases between them. Germline lookup yields CDR1 LGHNA and CDR2 YSLEER. CDR3 loop: CASSQTIGSRGGNTIYF. The CDR3 DNA reads as TGCGCCAGCAGCCAAACAATAGGGTCAAGAGGCGGAAACACCATATATTTT.

This clone was counted a single time. The chain has TRBV9 and TRBJ2-1; 7 bases fit TRBD2. J gave up 7 bases and V 4 bases, and 11 bases lay outside the gene matches. Germline CDR1 SGDLS, CDR2 YYNGEE. The CDR3 has 15 residues. In DNA form, the CDR3 reads TGTGCCAGCAGCCTTTGGGGAGGGATTGTTAATGAGCAGTTCTTC. Translating gives CASSLWGGIVNEQFF.

In this sample, this clone turned up a few times. The chain links TRBV5-1 to TRBJ2-7, with D possibly matching TRBD2 (5 bases). This CDR3 has 13 residues. Germline V gives CDR1 SGHRS, CDR2 YFSETQ. Trimming removed 4 bases at V and 7 bases at J, with 15 bases between. The CDR3, as DNA: TGCGCCAGCAGCCCAGGACTCCTCGAGGAGCAGTACTTC. Translated: CASSPGLLEEQYF.

The chain is built from TRBV4-1 and TRBJ2-3; D is unresolved. This CDR3 region has 14 residues. The germline gives CDR1 MGHRA, CDR2 YSYEKL. V lost 3 bases to trimming and J lost 4 bases, with 11 bases between them. CDR3 amino acids: CASSHQDRADTQYF. CDR3 in DNA: TGCGCCAGCAGCCACCAAGATAGAGCAGATACGCAGTATTTT.

The chain combines TRBV29-1 with TRBJ1-1, with D maybe TRBD1 (5 bases). Between the trimmed V and J ends, which lost 7 bases and 3 bases, there was a span of 15 bases. The length of the CDR3 is 13 residues. The germline V gene has CDR1 SQVTM and CDR2 ANQGSEA. DNA of the CDR3: TGCAGCGCGTCAGGGAGAATGGACACTGAAGCTTTCTTT. As protein: CSASGRMDTEAFF.

V gene TRBV20-1 combines with J gene TRBJ2-2; maybe TRBD1 (5 bases). Between the trimmed V and J ends, which lost 3 bases and 2 bases, there was a span of 10 bases. There are 14 residues in the CDR3. Germline-derived CDR1 and CDR2 are DFQATT and SNEGSKA (reference sequence). CDR3 region: CSASVQGNTGELFF. The CDR3 DNA sequence: TGCAGTGCTAGTGTCCAGGGAAACACCGGGGAGCTGTTTTTT.

Details on this clone: The same CDR3 is also encoded by other DNA sequences in this sample. V usage is TRBV7-9 and J usage is TRBJ2-1, with D unresolved. The CDR3 covers 11 residues. V lost 3 bases and J 4 bases, leaving 1 base between the germline ends. CDR1 is SEHNR and CDR2 is FQNEAQ in the germline V gene (reference sequence). The DNA for the CDR3 is TGTGCCAGCAGCTTTTACAATGAGCAGTTCTTC. Translation gives CASSFYNEQFF.

The chain carries TRBV18 and TRBJ1-2; TRBD1 is a possible D gene (6 bases). Trimming took 2 bases from V and 0 from J, leaving 13 bases between them. CDR3 length equals 16 residues. Germline CDR1 and CDR2: KGHSH and LQKENI. Here the CDR3 DNA reads TGTGCCAGCTCACCAAGGAGTTGGACAGCTAACTATGGCTACACCTTC. It translates to CASSPRSWTANYGYTF. The full variable domain, with the rest looked up from reference TRBV18 and TRBJ1-2, is NAGVMQNPRHLVRRRGQEARLRCSPMKGHSHVYWYRQLPEEGLKFMVYLQKENIIDESGMPKERFSAEFPKEGPSILRIQQVVRGDSAAYFCASSPRSWTANYGYTFGSGTRLTVV.

The chain links TRBV29-1 to TRBJ2-1; D is undetermined. The ends were cut back, 7 bases at V and 2 bases at J, with 21 bases in the middle. This CDR3 comprises 16 residues. The germline V gene encodes CDR1 SQVTM and CDR2 ANQGSEA. The CDR3 loop reads CSEPHCRPRTYNEQFF. The CDR3 DNA reads as TGCAGCGAACCCCATTGTAGGCCCCGAACCTACAATGAGCAGTTCTTC.

The chain couples TRBV4-3 to TRBJ1-2; TRBD1 might be the D (6 bases). The CDR3 extends over 16 amino acids. In germline, CDR1 is LGHNA, CDR2 YSLEER. Trimming removed 2 bases from V and 6 bases from J, with 19 bases in between. CDR3 sequence (DNA): TGCGCCAGCAGCCAATCCGCGGGGCCGGGGGCGAATGGCTACACCTTC. Protein: CASSQSAGPGANGYTF.

The chain joins TRBV19 to TRBJ1-1; 7 nucleotides match TRBD1. This CDR3 comprises 14 residues. Germline V gene lookup returns CDR1 LNHDA and CDR2 SQIVND (reference sequence). Trimming removed 6 bases from V and 1 base from J; junction bases left unmatched: 5. For the CDR3, the DNA is TGTGCCAGTAGCCAAGGACAGGAGAACACTGAAGCTTTCTTT. The encoded protein is CASSQGQENTEAFF. The variable domain in full, completed from reference TRBV19 and TRBJ1-1, reads DGGITQSPKYLFRKEGQNVTLSCEQNLNHDAMYWYRQDPGQGLRLIYYSQIVNDFQKGDIAEGYSVSREKKESFPLTVTSAQKNPTAFYLCASSQGQENTEAFFGQGTRLTVV.

The chain links TRBV6-5 to TRBJ2-7, with a possible D match to TRBD1 (5 bases). This CDR3 is 13 amino acids long. V lost 7 bases to trimming and J lost 6 bases, with 16 bases between them. Germline CDR1 MNHEY, CDR2 SVGAGI. The CDR3, as DNA: TGTGCCAGCACCGCTCAACAGGAGCTCGAGCAGTACTTC. Encoded protein: CASTAQQELEQYF.

CDR3 sequence: CASSKPSGRGETQYF. The CDR3 nucleotides are TGCGCCAGCAGCAAACCAAGCGGGAGAGGGGAGACCCAGTACTTC. The chain carries TRBV4-1 and TRBJ2-5; 8 nucleotides match TRBD2. After removal of 5 bases from V and 5 bases from J, the junction contained 10 bases not matched to a gene. The CDR3 spans 15 residues. Germline V gives CDR1 MGHRA, CDR2 YSYEKL.

This sequence joins TRBV11-1 and TRBJ2-7; the match to TRBD2 covers 8 bases. V lost 3 bases and J lost 6; bases outside the gene matches: 7. Germline CDR1 SGHAT, CDR2 FQDESV (reference sequence). This CDR3 spans 14 amino acids. This CDR3 is CASSFATGGLEQYF. In nucleotides, the CDR3 is TGTGCCAGCAGCTTTGCGACGGGGGGGCTCGAGCAGTACTTC.